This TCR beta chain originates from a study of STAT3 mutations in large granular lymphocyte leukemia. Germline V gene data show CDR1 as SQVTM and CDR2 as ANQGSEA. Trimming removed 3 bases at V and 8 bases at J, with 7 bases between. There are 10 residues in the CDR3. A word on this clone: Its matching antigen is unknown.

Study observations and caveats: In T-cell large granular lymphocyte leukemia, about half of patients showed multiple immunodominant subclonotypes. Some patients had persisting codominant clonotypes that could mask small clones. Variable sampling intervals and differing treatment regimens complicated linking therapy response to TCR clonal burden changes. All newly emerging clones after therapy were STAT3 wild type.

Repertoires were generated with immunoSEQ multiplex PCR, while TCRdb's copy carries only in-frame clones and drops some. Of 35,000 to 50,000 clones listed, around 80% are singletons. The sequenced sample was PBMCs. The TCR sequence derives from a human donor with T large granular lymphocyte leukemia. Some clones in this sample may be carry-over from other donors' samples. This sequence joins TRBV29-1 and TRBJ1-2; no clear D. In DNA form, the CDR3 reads TGCAGCGTTGAGGAGAGCGGCTACACCTTC. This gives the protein CSVEESGYTF.